This T cell receptor beta chain comes out of a study of blood T cell repertoires in COVID-19. V lost 3 bases and J lost 3; bases outside the gene matches: 3. The CDR3 has 14 residues. CDR1 MGHRA and CDR2 YSYEKL come from the germline V gene. Clones were read by immunoSEQ multiplex PCR, and TCRdb kept only the in-frame ones, dropping some. This sample carries a few hundred thousand clones, 80% to 90% of them seen once, and the ten largest clones take 9.7%. Only a few counts were recorded for this clone. This clonotype originated in a man between 45 and 60 years old with active or convalescent COVID-19. Material: peripheral blood. The V gene is TRBV4-1, the J gene TRBJ1-1, with 8 nucleotides matching TRBD1. This chain's CDR3 is CASSHQTGDTEAFF. CDR3 sequence (DNA): TGCGCCAGCAGCCATCAGACAGGGGACACTGAAGCTTTCTTT.